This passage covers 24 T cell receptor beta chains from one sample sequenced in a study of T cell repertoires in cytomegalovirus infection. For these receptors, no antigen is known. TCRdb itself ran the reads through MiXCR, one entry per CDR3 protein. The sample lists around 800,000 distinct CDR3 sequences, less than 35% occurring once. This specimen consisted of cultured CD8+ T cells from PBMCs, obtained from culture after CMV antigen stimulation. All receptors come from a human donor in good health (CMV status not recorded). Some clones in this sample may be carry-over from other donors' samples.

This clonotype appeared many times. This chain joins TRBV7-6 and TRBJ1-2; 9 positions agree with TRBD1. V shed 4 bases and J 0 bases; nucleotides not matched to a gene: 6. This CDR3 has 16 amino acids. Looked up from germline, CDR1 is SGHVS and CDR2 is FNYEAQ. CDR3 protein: CASSSRDRGTNYGYTF. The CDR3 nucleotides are TGTGCCAGCAGCTCCAGAGACAGGGGGACTAACTATGGCTACACCTTC.

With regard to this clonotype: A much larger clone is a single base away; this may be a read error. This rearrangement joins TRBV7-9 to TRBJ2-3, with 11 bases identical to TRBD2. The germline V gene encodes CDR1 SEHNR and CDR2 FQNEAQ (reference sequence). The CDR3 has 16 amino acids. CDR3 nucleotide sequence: TGTGTCAGCAGCTTATCGACTAGCGGGGAGGCAGATACGCAGTATTTT. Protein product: CVSSLSTSGEADTQYF.

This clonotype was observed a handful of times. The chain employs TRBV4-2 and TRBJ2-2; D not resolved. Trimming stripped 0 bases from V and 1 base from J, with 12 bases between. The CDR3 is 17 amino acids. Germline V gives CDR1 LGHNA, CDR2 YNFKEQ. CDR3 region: CASSQELTNQNTGELFF. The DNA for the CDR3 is TGTGCCAGCAGCCAAGAACTAACAAACCAGAACACCGGGGAGCTGTTTTTT.

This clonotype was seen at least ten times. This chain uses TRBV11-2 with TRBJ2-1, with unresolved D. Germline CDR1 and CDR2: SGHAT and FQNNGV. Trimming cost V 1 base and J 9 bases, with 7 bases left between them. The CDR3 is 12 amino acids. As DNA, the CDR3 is TGTGCCAGCAGCTTAGTGGCAATTGAGCAGTTCTTC. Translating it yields CASSLVAIEQFF.

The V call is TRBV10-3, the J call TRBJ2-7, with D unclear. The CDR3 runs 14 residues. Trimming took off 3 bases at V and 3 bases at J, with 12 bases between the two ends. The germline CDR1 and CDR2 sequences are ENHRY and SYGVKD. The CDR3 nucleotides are TGTGCCATCAGTGAACGTGGCGGCGACTACGAGCAGTACGTC. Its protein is CAISERGGDYEQYV.

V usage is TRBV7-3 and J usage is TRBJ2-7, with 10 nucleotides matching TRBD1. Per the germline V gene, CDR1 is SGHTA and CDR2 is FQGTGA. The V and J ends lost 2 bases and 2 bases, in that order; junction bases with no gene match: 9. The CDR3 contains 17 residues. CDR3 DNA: TGTGCCAGCAGCTTATCAATTCGGGACAGGGGCCCCTACGAGCAGTACGTC. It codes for CASSLSIRDRGPYEQYV.

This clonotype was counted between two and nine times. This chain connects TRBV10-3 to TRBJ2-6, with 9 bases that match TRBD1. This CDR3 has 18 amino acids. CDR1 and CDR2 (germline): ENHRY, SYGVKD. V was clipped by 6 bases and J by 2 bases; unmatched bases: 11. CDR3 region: CAIRTGTGPPTGANVLTF. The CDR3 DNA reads TGTGCCATCAGAACCGGGACAGGGCCCCCAACTGGGGCCAACGTCCTGACTTTC.

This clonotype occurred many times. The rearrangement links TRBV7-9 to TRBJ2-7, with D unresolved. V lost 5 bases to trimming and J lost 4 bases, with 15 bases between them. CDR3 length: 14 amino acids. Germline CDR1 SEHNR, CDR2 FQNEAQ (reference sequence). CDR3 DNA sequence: TGTGCCAGCAGCCCAGACGCCGCATCTTACGAGCAGTACTTC. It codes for CASSPDAASYEQYF. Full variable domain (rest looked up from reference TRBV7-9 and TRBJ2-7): DTGVSQNPRHKITKRGQNVTFRCDPISEHNRLYWYRQTLGQGPEFLTYFQNEAQLEKSRLLSDRFSAERPKGSFSTLEIQRTEQGDSAMYLCASSPDAASYEQYFGPGTRLTVT.

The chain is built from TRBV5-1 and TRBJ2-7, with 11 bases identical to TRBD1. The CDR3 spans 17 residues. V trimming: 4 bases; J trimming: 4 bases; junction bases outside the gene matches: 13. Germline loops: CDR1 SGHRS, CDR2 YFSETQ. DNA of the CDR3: TGCGCCAGCAGCCCCACGGGCCTGGACAGGGGGCTGTACGAGCAGTACGTC. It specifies CASSPTGLDRGLYEQYV.

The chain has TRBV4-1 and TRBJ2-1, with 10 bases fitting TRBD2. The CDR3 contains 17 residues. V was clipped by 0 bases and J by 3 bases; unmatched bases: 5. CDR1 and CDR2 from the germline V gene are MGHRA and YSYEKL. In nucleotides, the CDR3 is TGCGCCAGCAGCCAAGAAAAGCGGGGGGGAATCTACAATGAGCAGTTCTTC. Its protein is CASSQEKRGGIYNEQFF.

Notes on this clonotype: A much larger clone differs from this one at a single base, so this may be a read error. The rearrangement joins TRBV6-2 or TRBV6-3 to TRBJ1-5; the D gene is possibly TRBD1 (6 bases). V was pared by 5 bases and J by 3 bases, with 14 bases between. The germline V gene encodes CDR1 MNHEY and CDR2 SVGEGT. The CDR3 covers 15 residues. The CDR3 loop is CASSDGGGDNQPQHF. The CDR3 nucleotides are TGTGCCAGCAGTGATGGAGGGGGTGACAATCAGCCCCAGCATTTT.

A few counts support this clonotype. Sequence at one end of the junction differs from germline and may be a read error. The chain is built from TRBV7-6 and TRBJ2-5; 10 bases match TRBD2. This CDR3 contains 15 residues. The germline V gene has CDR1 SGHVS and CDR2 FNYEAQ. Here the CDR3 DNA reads TGTGCTAGCAGCTTAGGGGCTAGCGGGGGAGATGCCCAGTACTTC. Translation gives CASSLGASGGDAQYF.

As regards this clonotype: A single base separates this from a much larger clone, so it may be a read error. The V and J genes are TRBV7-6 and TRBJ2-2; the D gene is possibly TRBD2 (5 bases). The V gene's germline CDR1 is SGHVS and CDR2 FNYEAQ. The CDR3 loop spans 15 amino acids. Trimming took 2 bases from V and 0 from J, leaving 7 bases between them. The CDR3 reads CASSLYGANTGELFF. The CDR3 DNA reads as TGTGCCAGCAGCTTATACGGGGCGAACACCGGGGAGCTGTTTTTT. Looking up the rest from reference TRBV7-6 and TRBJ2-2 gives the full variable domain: GAGVSQSPRYKVTKRGQDVALRCDPISGHVSLYWYRQALGQGPEFLTYFNYEAQQDKSGLPNDRFSAERPEGSISTLTIQRTEQRDSAMYRCASSLYGANTGELFFGEGSRLTVL.

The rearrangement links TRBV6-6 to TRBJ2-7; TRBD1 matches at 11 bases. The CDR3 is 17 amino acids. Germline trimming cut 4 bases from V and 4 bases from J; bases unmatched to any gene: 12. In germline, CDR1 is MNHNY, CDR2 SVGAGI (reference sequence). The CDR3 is CASSLGPPDRGLYEQYF. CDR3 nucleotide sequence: TGTGCCAGCAGTTTGGGGCCTCCGGACAGGGGGCTTTACGAGCAGTACTTC.

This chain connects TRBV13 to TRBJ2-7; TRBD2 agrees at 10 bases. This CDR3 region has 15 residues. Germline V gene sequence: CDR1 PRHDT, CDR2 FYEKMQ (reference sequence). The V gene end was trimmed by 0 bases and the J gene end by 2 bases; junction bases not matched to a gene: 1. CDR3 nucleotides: TGTGCCAGCAGCTTAGGACTAGCGGGGACCTACGAGCAGTACTTC. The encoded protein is CASSLGLAGTYEQYF.

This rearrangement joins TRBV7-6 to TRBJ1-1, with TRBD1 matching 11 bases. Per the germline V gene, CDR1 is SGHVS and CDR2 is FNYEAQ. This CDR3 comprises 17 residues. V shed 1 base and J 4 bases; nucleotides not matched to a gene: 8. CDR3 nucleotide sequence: TGTGCCAGCAGCTTAGGGACAGGGGGCGCGTTGGTCACTGAAGCTTTCTTT. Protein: CASSLGTGGALVTEAFF.

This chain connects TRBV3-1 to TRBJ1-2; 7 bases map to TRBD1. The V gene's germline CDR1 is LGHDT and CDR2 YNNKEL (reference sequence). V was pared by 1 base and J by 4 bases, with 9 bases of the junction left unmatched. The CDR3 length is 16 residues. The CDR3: CASSQGEGTVGYGYTF. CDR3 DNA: TGTGCCAGCAGCCAAGGAGAGGGGACAGTGGGCTATGGCTACACCTTC.

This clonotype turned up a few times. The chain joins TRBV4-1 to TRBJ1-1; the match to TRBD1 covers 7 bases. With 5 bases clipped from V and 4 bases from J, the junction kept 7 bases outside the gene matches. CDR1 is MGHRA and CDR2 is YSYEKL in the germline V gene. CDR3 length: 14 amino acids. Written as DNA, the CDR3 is TGCGCCAGCAGCACCCGGACAGGTCCCACTGAAGCTTTCTTT. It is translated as CASSTRTGPTEAFF.

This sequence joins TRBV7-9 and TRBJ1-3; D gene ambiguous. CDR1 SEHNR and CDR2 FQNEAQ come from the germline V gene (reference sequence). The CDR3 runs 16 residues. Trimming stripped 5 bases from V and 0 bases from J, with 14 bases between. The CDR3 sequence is CASSPHYHPSGNTIYF. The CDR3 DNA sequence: TGTGCCAGCAGCCCCCATTACCATCCCTCTGGAAACACCATATATTTT.

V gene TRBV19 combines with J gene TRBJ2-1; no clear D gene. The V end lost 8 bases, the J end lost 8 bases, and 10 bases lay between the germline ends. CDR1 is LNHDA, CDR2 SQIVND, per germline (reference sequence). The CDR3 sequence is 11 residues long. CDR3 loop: CASVGSDEQFF. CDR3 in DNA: TGTGCCAGTGTCGGATCGGATGAGCAGTTCTTC.

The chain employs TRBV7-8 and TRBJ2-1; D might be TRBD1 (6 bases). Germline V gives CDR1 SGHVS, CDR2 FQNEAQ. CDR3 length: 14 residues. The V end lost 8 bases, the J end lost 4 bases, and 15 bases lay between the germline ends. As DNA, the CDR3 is TGTGCCAGCGAGGGGGTGGTCCCGTACAATGAGCAGTTCTTC. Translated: CASEGVVPYNEQFF. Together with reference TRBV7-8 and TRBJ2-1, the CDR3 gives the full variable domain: GAGVSQSPRYKVAKRGQDVALRCDPISGHVSLFWYQQALGQGPEFLTYFQNEAQLDKSGLPSDRFFAERPEGSVSTLKIQRTQQEDSAVYLCASEGVVPYNEQFFGPGTRLTVL.

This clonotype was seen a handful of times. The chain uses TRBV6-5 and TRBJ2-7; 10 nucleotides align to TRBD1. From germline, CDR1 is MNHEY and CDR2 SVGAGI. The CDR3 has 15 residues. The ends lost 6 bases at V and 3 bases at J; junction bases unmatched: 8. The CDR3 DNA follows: TGTGCCAGCAGCCAGGGACAGGGGAGAAACTACGAGCAGTACGTC. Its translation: CASSQGQGRNYEQYV.

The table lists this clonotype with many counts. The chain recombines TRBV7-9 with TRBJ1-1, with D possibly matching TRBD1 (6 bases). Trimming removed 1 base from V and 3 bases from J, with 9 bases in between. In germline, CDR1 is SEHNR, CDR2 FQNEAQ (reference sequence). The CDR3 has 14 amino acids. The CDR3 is CASSLEGGYTEAFF. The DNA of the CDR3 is TGTGCCAGCAGCTTAGAGGGGGGGTACACTGAAGCTTTCTTT.

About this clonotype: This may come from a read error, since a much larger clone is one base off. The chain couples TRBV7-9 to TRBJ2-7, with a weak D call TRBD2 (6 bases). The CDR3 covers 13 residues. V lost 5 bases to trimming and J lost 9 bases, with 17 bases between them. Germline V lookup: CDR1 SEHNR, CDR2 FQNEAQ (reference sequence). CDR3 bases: TGTGCCAGCAGCAGGGGAGGCATCCTCGTGCAGTACTTC. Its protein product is CASSRGGILVQYF.